These T cell receptor beta chains were read from a single sample in a study of cytomegalovirus exposure and HLA in healthy donors. TCRdb's copy holds only in-frame clones and misses some; the assay was immunoSEQ multiplex PCR. The data contain approximately 92,000 clones, approximately 81% of them singletons. The sequenced sample was PBMCs. The receptors come from a girl between 2 and 10 years old in good health and CMV-seropositive. Both conserved end residues are part of each CDR3. Each record gives: D gene, V gene, J gene, clone size, CDR3 DNA, CDR3 protein. The D gene is left open where the match is weak. Only part of the rows carry a size: once, few, many, or a class if the clone is expanded.

TRBD1	TRBV6-6	TRBJ2-7	NA	TGTGCCAGCAGTCCCGGGACAGTCTCCTACGAGCAGTACTTC	CASSPGTVSYEQYF
TRBD1	TRBV5-6	TRBJ2-7	NA	TGTGCCAGCAGCTTGCTCGGGACAGAAGCCTACGAGCAGTACTTC	CASSLLGTEAYEQYF
NA	TRBV9	TRBJ1-2	NA	TGTGCCAGCAGCCCCAGTTTGCTAGGTGGGTCAACTCCTAACTATGGCTACACCTTC	CASSPSLLGGSTPNYGYTF
NA	TRBV29-1	TRBJ2-3	NA	TGCAGCGTGGAACAGGGCGCAGATACGCAGTATTTT	CSVEQGADTQYF
TRBD2	TRBV7-7	TRBJ2-5	few	TGTGCCAGCAGCTTAGGTCGCCTAGCGGGAGGAGAGACCCAGTACTTC	CASSLGRLAGGETQYF
NA	TRBV6-7	TRBJ2-7	few	TGTGCCAGCAGTTACCGCGGGATGTCCTACGAGCAGTACTTC	CASSYRGMSYEQYF
TRBD2	TRBV28	TRBJ2-1	NA	TGTGCCAGCAGTTTTACTAGCGGGAGCGATGAGCAGTTCTTC	CASSFTSGSDEQFF
TRBD2	TRBV6-1	TRBJ2-3	NA	TGTGCCAGCAGTGAGCCTAGCGGGAAGACAGATACGCAGTATTTT	CASSEPSGKTDTQYF
NA	TRBV27	TRBJ2-3	once	TGTGCCAGCAGTTATGGGGCTAGCACAGATACGCAGTATTTT	CASSYGASTDTQYF
NA	TRBV6-5	TRBJ1-3	NA	TGTGCCTCCCAGGACAATTTGAACACCATATATTTT	CASQDNLNTIYF
NA	TRBV20-1	TRBJ1-1	NA	TGCAGTGCTAGCAGTGTGCCTTTCTTT	CSASSVPFF
NA	TRBV5-8	TRBJ2-5	NA	TGTGCCAGCAGCTCGGACTTCCAAGAGACCCAGTACTTC	CASSSDFQETQYF
NA	TRBV11-2	TRBJ2-3	NA	TGTGCCAGCAGCTTAGCCTGGGGCCCAGATACGCAGTATTTT	CASSLAWGPDTQYF
NA	TRBV20-1	TRBJ2-7	NA	TGCAGTGGACAGGGAGGCTACGAGCAGTACTTC	CSGQGGYEQYF
TRBD1	TRBV30	TRBJ1-2	NA	TGTGCCTGGAGTATCATACAGGGGGCGGGGAGCTACACCTTC	CAWSIIQGAGSYTF
TRBD1	TRBV5-1	TRBJ2-7	NA	TGCGCCAGCAGCTTGGTCGGGACAGGGAACTACGAGCAGTACTTC	CASSLVGTGNYEQYF
NA	TRBV5-4	TRBJ2-1	NA	TGTGCCAGCAGCTTGGGGCTAGCAGGCGATGAGCAGTTCTTC	CASSLGLAGDEQFF
NA	TRBV11-2	TRBJ2-1	NA	TGTGCCAGCAGCTTAGCGGCACGGGACTCCTACAATGAGCAGTTCTTC	CASSLAARDSYNEQFF
TRBD1	TRBV9	TRBJ2-3	NA	TGTGCCAGCAGCGCCCGGACAGGGGGCTTTGCGGGAACCCGCACAGATACGCAGTATTTT	CASSARTGGFAGTRTDTQYF
NA	TRBV6-1	TRBJ1-5	NA	TGTGCCAGCAGTGAAGTCAGGAATCAGCCCCAGCATTTT	CASSEVRNQPQHF
NA	TRBV6-6	TRBJ2-2	NA	TGTGCCGAGGCGGGGTCCGCGAACACCGGGGAGCTGTTTTTT	CAEAGSANTGELFF
NA	TRBV28	TRBJ1-6	NA	TGTGCCAGCAGTTTATTCGGGGGGTCACCCCTCCACTTT	CASSLFGGSPLHF
NA	TRBV7-9	TRBJ1-2	few	TGTGCCAGCAGCTCACCAGGTGGGCCTGGCTACACCTTC	CASSSPGGPGYTF
NA	TRBV4-3	TRBJ2-7	NA	TGCGCCAGCAGCCAGGGACGAGGGGGCGAGCAGTACTTC	CASSQGRGGEQYF
TRBD2	TRBV7-3	TRBJ2-3	NA	TGTGCCAGCAGCTATGGACTAGCGGGCAGCACAGATACGCAGTATTTT	CASSYGLAGSTDTQYF
TRBD2	TRBV28	TRBJ2-2	NA	TGTGCCAGCAGTTTATGGACTAGCGGGAGCACCGGGGAGCTGTTTTTT	CASSLWTSGSTGELFF
NA	TRBV4-1	TRBJ2-1	once	TGCGCCAGCAGCCGGGAGGCTACTGTCCTAATGGAGCAGTTCTTC	CASSREATVLMEQFF
TRBD2	TRBV4-1	TRBJ2-3	NA	TGCGCCAGCAGCCAACTACACGGGACTAGCCCTGCAGATACGCAGTATTTT	CASSQLHGTSPADTQYF
TRBD1	TRBV27	TRBJ1-2	NA	TGTGCCAGCAGGCGCAGGGGGCCGGACTATGGCTACACCTTC	CASRRRGPDYGYTF
NA	TRBV27	TRBJ1-1	NA	TGTGCCAGCAGCTCCACCCAAATACAAAGTGAAGCTTTCTTT	CASSSTQIQSEAFF
NA	TRBV7-6	TRBJ2-3	NA	TGTGCCAGCAGCTGGAGGGCAGATACGCAGTATTTT	CASSWRADTQYF
NA	TRBV5-6	TRBJ1-2	NA	TGTGCCAGCAGCCCGGGTATCGGCTACACCTTC	CASSPGIGYTF
NA	TRBV10-3	TRBJ1-1	once	TGTGCCATCAGGGGGGGGGACACTGAAGCTTTCTTT	CAIRGGDTEAFF
NA	TRBV6-6	TRBJ1-2	NA	TGTGCCGGCGCAGGGGAGGGCTATGGCTACACCTTC	CAGAGEGYGYTF
NA	TRBV5-6	TRBJ2-3	NA	TGTGCCAGCACTAACTACCCGGCGAACACAGATACGCAGTATTTT	CASTNYPANTDTQYF
NA	TRBV5-4	TRBJ1-2	NA	TGTGCCAGCAGCCCGTCAGGGGAAGGCTACACCTTC	CASSPSGEGYTF
NA	TRBV25-1	TRBJ1-2	NA	TGTGCCAGCAGTGAAGGAGGGTATGGTGGCTACACCTTC	CASSEGGYGGYTF
TRBD1	TRBV4-3	TRBJ2-7	NA	TGCGCCAGCAGCCTAGGCCCGGGACAGAGCTCCTACGAGCAGTACTTC	CASSLGPGQSSYEQYF
TRBD2	TRBV14	TRBJ2-1	NA	TGTGCCAGCAGCCAAGATTTGGGACTAGCGTTCAATGAGCAGTTCTTC	CASSQDLGLAFNEQFF
TRBD1	TRBV19	TRBJ2-7	NA	TGTGCCAGTAGTAGCGGGACAGGGAGTGGGGTCTCCTACGAGCAGTACTTC	CASSSGTGSGVSYEQYF
NA	TRBV21-1	TRBJ1-1	NA	TGTGCCAGCAGCACAACAGGGTTGAACACTGAAGCTTTCTTT	CASSTTGLNTEAFF
NA	TRBV5-1	TRBJ2-3	NA	TGCGCCAGCAGCTTGGGACTTAGCACAGATACGCAGTATTTT	CASSLGLSTDTQYF
TRBD2	TRBV6-5	TRBJ2-5	NA	TGTGCCAGCAGTTACGGGCTAGCGGAGCGGGGAGAGACCCAGTACTTC	CASSYGLAERGETQYF
NA	TRBV7-7	TRBJ2-2	NA	TGTGCCATCCCCGGAGGTCCCGGGGAGCTGTTTTTT	CAIPGGPGELFF
NA	TRBV6-5	TRBJ2-4	NA	TGTGCCAGCAGTCCCACAGGGTCCAAAAACATTCAGTACTTC	CASSPTGSKNIQYF
NA	TRBV28	TRBJ2-3	NA	TGTGCCAGCAGTTTAAATACCCAAGCCTCGCAGTATTTT	CASSLNTQASQYF
TRBD1	TRBV5-1	TRBJ2-1	NA	TGCGCCAGCAGCTTGGATCATATCAGGGGGCTGGGCAATGAGCAGTTCTTC	CASSLDHIRGLGNEQFF
TRBD1	TRBV5-1	TRBJ1-4	NA	TGCGCCAGCAGCCCAGGACAGGGAACTACTGAAAAACTGTTTTTT	CASSPGQGTTEKLFF
NA	TRBV2	TRBJ2-3	few	TGTGCCAGCATGGAGGCCTATGGAGATACGCAGTATTTT	CASMEAYGDTQYF
TRBD1	TRBV10-2	TRBJ1-4	few	TGCGCCAGCAGGGCTACGAAAGGACAGGGGCTTACAACTAATGAAAAACTGTTTTTT	CASRATKGQGLTTNEKLFF
TRBD1	TRBV5-6	TRBJ1-3	NA	TGTGCCAGCAGCTTTCGACAGGGATCCCCAAGCTCTGGAAACACCATATATTTT	CASSFRQGSPSSGNTIYF
TRBD2	TRBV6-4	TRBJ2-7	NA	TGTGCCAGCAGTGACGAAAGAGCTAGCGGGAGCGAGCAGTACTTC	CASSDERASGSEQYF
NA	TRBV25-1	TRBJ2-2	NA	TGTGCCAGCAGCCGTACGGGCACCGGGGAGCTGTTTTTT	CASSRTGTGELFF
TRBD2	TRBV28	TRBJ2-1	NA	TGTGCCAGCAGTGGCCCCGGGACTAGTTTGTTCTTC	CASSGPGTSLFF
NA	TRBV27	TRBJ1-5	NA	TGTGCCAGCGGCTACCCGGCAAGCGGCAATCAGCCCCAGCATTTT	CASGYPASGNQPQHF